This passage covers 11 T cell receptor beta chains from one sample sequenced in a study of cytomegalovirus exposure and HLA in healthy donors. The primer mix had 60 Vbeta and 13 Jbeta primers. The repertoire was sequenced with immunoSEQ multiplex PCR; TCRdb's copy has only in-frame clones and lacks some. This repertoire includes over 100,000 clones. Source material: PBMCs. The receptors stem from a middle-aged man in good health and CMV-seropositive.

V and J are TRBV15 and TRBJ2-2, with a weak D call TRBD1 (6 bases). Germline values: CDR1 LNHNV, CDR2 YYDKDF (reference sequence). The CDR3 has 14 residues. Deletions cut 3 bases from V and 5 bases from J, with 10 bases between. CDR3 coding DNA: TGTGCCACCAGCAGGAAGCAGGGGACCGGGGAGCTGTTTTTT. It is translated as CATSRKQGTGELFF. Supplemented by reference TRBV15 and TRBJ2-2, the full variable domain reads DAMVIQNPRYQVTQFGKPVTLSCSQTLNHNVMYWYQQKSSQAPKLLFHYYDKDFNNEADTPDNFQSRRPNTSFCFLDIRSPGLGDTAMYLCATSRKQGTGELFFGEGSRLTVL.

The rearrangement uses TRBV5-1 and TRBJ2-1, with D perhaps TRBD2 (6 bases). CDR3 length: 14 amino acids. The V end lost 4 bases, the J end lost 10 bases, and 18 bases lay between the germline ends. Germline assignment: CDR1 SGHRS and CDR2 YFSETQ. DNA of the CDR3: TGCGCCAGCAGCGCGGGACCGGTATTAGGGGAGCAGTTCTTC. Amino acids: CASSAGPVLGEQFF. The full variable domain, completed using reference TRBV5-1 and TRBJ2-1, is KAGVTQTPRYLIKTRGQQVTLSCSPISGHRSVSWYQQTPGQGLQFLFEYFSETQRNKGNFPGRFSGRQFSNSRSEMNVSTLELGDSALYLCASSAGPVLGEQFFGPGTRLTVL.

J is TRBJ2-5 and V is TRBV27; 9 positions agree with TRBD2. CDR1 MNHEY and CDR2 SMNVEV come from the germline V gene (reference sequence). Trimming took 5 bases from V and 5 from J; bases not matched to a gene: 15. The CDR3 totals 17 residues. The CDR3 sequence is CASSLSLAGIGGETQYF. The CDR3, as DNA: TGTGCCAGCAGTCTTTCTCTAGCGGGAATCGGTGGGGAGACCCAGTACTTC.

V usage is TRBV11-3 and J usage is TRBJ2-3; TRBD1 matches 8 bases. CDR1 and CDR2 (germline): SGHNT, YENEEA. The CDR3 loop spans 16 amino acids. Unmatched junction bases numbered 5, after V lost 1 base and J lost 2 bases. The CDR3 spells CASSLVDRGNTDTQYF. As DNA, the CDR3 is TGTGCCAGCAGCTTAGTTGACAGGGGAAACACAGATACGCAGTATTTT.

The chain uses TRBV15 and TRBJ1-1; D not resolved. The germline V gene has CDR1 LNHNV and CDR2 YYDKDF (reference sequence). Trimming removed 0 bases at V and 3 bases at J, with 11 bases between. The CDR3 has 15 amino acids. CDR3 residues: CATSRDWVRDTEAFF. The DNA of the CDR3 is TGTGCCACCAGCAGAGATTGGGTGAGGGACACTGAAGCTTTCTTT.

This chain links TRBV5-1 with TRBJ2-7; 7 nucleotides agree with TRBD2. The CDR3 spans 13 residues. CDR1 is SGHRS and CDR2 is YFSETQ in the germline V gene. Trimming took 0 bases from V and 7 from J; bases not matched to a gene: 4. The CDR3 DNA sequence: TGCGCCAGCAGCTTGGGTCCGGGGGGAGAGCAGTACTTC. Translating gives CASSLGPGGEQYF. Together with reference TRBV5-1 and TRBJ2-7, the CDR3 gives the full variable domain: KAGVTQTPRYLIKTRGQQVTLSCSPISGHRSVSWYQQTPGQGLQFLFEYFSETQRNKGNFPGRFSGRQFSNSRSEMNVSTLELGDSALYLCASSLGPGGEQYFGPGTRLTVT.

To note about this clone: A junction end diverges from the germline sequence, so it may reflect a read error. The chain uses TRBV7-9 and TRBJ2-5, with TRBD1 as a possible D gene (6 bases). The CDR3 totals 12 residues. CDR1 SEHNR and CDR2 FQNEAQ come from the germline V gene (reference sequence). CDR3 residues: CASSLGTRDIDF. The DNA of the CDR3 is TGTGCCAGCAGCTTAGGTACGAGGGACATAGACTTC.

The chain links TRBV7-2 to TRBJ1-5, with 8 positions matching TRBD1. The germline V gene has CDR1 SGHTA and CDR2 FQGNSA. This CDR3 has 14 amino acids. V shed 1 base, J shed 7 bases, and the junction held 3 bases outside the gene matches. The CDR3 sequence: CASSLGRGHQPQHF. CDR3 nucleotides: TGTGCCAGCAGCTTAGGCAGGGGGCACCAGCCCCAGCATTTT.

This chain uses TRBV10-3 with TRBJ2-5, with D hard to call. CDR1 ENHRY and CDR2 SYGVKD come from the germline V gene. V was shortened by 2 bases and J by 0 bases, with 13 bases between the two germline ends. The CDR3 runs to 16 residues. CDR3 bases: TGTGCCATCAGTGAGCCGAGCAACTCCGACCAAGAGACCCAGTACTTC. Translating it yields CAISEPSNSDQETQYF.

The chain joins TRBV9 to TRBJ2-1; no clear D. The V gene lost 2 bases and the J gene lost 0 bases, with 9 bases spanning the gap. Germline V lookup: CDR1 SGDLS, CDR2 YYNGEE. The CDR3 consists of 15 residues. CDR3 sequence: CASSVDSFSYNEQFF. Here the CDR3 DNA reads TGTGCCAGCAGCGTCGACTCCTTCTCCTACAATGAGCAGTTCTTC.

The chain couples TRBV7-9 to TRBJ2-3; 10 bases line up with TRBD2. The CDR3 extends over 15 amino acids. Losses at the gene ends were 4 bases for V and 2 bases for J; bases not matched to a gene: 3. From germline, CDR1 is SEHNR and CDR2 FQNEAQ (reference sequence). CDR3 DNA: TGTGCCAGCAGCTATACTAGCGGGACCACAGATACGCAGTATTTT. Translated, it gives CASSYTSGTTDTQYF. Variable domain in full (rest from reference TRBV7-9 and TRBJ2-3): DTGVSQNPRHKITKRGQNVTFRCDPISEHNRLYWYRQTLGQGPEFLTYFQNEAQLEKSRLLSDRFSAERPKGSFSTLEIQRTEQGDSAMYLCASSYTSGTTDTQYFGPGTRLTVL.